These 21 T cell receptor beta chains came from one sample sequenced in a study of OX40 agonist ivuxolimab in advanced cancers. TCRdb keeps only in-frame clones here, not all; method: immunoSEQ multiplex PCR. The sample has around 60,000 clones, about 80% seen once. Sequenced here: CD4+ or CD8+ T cells sorted from blood, sampled in a trial of the OX40 agonist ivuxolimab. The receptor source for this set is an adult with an advanced solid tumor such as melanoma, head and neck, liver or kidney cancer.

This chain links TRBV9 with TRBJ2-5, with a possible D match to TRBD2 (6 bases). This CDR3 has 12 amino acids. Between the trimmed V and J ends, which lost 4 bases and 4 bases, there was a span of 8 bases. Germline-derived CDR1 and CDR2 are SGDLS and YYNGEE. CDR3 sequence (DNA): TGTGCCAGCAGCCACGGGGGAGAGACCCAGTACTTC. Residues: CASSHGGETQYF.

For the CDR3, the DNA is TGTGCCAGCAGCGCTGCGGGACAGGCGCCGACTGAGGACACCTTC. Translating it yields CASSAAGQAPTEDTF. The rearrangement joins TRBV5-5 to TRBJ1-2, with 8 nucleotides matching TRBD1. The germline V gene encodes CDR1 SGHKS and CDR2 YYEKEE (reference sequence). This CDR3 is built from 15 residues. V trimming: 4 bases; J trimming: 12 bases; junction bases outside the gene matches: 17.

This clone has just one count. J is TRBJ1-2 and V is TRBV6-4; no firm D call. The CDR3 runs to 12 residues. CDR1 is MRHNA, CDR2 SNTAGT, per germline. V dropped 7 bases and J dropped 0 bases, with 6 bases sitting between them. The CDR3 nucleotides read TGTGCCAGCAAGAGCCCTAACTATGGCTACACCTTC. This translates into CASKSPNYGYTF.

This clone was seen just once. The chain joins TRBV6-6 to TRBJ2-3, with 10 bases identical to TRBD2. CDR3 length: 14 amino acids. The V and J ends lost 7 bases and 4 bases, in that order; junction bases with no gene match: 5. The V gene's germline CDR1 is MNHNY and CDR2 SVGAGI (reference sequence). CDR3 region: CASMLAGVSDTQYF. The CDR3 coding sequence is TGTGCCAGCATGCTAGCGGGAGTGTCAGATACGCAGTATTTT.

This clone was observed a single time. This chain joins TRBV7-8 and TRBJ2-5, with a possible D match to TRBD1 (6 bases). Looked up from germline, CDR1 is SGHVS and CDR2 is FQNEAQ. The length of the CDR3 is 16 residues. V lost 1 base and J lost 4, with 16 bases in between. The CDR3 sequence is CASSLEVRGGSETQYF. DNA for the CDR3: TGTGCCAGCAGCTTAGAGGTCAGGGGTGGGTCAGAGACCCAGTACTTC.

The chain has TRBV27 and TRBJ2-5; D is unclear. CDR3 length equals 12 residues. Per the germline V gene, CDR1 is MNHEY and CDR2 is SMNVEV (reference sequence). V was pared by 5 bases and J by 1 base, with 5 bases between. CDR3 coding DNA: TGTGCCAGCAGTCAGTCCCAAGAGACCCAGTACTTC. This translates into CASSQSQETQYF.

CDR3 nucleotide sequence: TGTGCCAGCAGTTTAGCCCTTAGCACAGATACGCAGTATTTT. It codes for CASSLALSTDTQYF. The chain combines TRBV28 with TRBJ2-3; D remains unclear. The germline V gene encodes CDR1 MDHEN and CDR2 SYDVKM. CDR3 length: 14 amino acids. V was cut by 2 bases and J by 0 bases, with 6 bases left in between.

V and J are TRBV7-3 and TRBJ2-5, with a weak D call TRBD1 (6 bases). V dropped 5 bases and J dropped 3 bases, with 10 bases sitting between them. Germline V gives CDR1 SGHTA, CDR2 FQGTGA. The CDR3 is 13 residues long. CDR3 coding DNA: TGTGCCAGCAGCGATGGACAGAAAGAGACCCAGTACTTC. This sequence encodes CASSDGQKETQYF. Full variable domain (remainder filled in from reference TRBV7-3 and TRBJ2-5): GAGVSQTPSNKVTEKGKYVELRCDPISGHTALYWYRQSLGQGPEFLIYFQGTGAADDSGLPNDRFFAVRPEGSVSTLKIQRTERGDSAVYLCASSDGQKETQYFGPGTRLLVL.

The chain joins TRBV5-1 to TRBJ1-1; 7 bases map to TRBD1. Germline CDR1 and CDR2: SGHRS and YFSETQ. CDR3 length equals 15 residues. With 1 base clipped from V and 6 bases from J, the junction kept 9 bases outside the gene matches. The CDR3 DNA reads TGCGCCAGCAGCTTGATCAGGGGGGCGACGTCTGAAGCTTTCTTT. Translated, it gives CASSLIRGATSEAFF.

CDR3 residues: CAAGGNTDTQYF. The DNA for the CDR3 is TGTGCGGCGGGGGGCAACACAGATACGCAGTATTTT. The V gene is TRBV6-1, the J gene TRBJ2-3, with 8 nucleotides matching TRBD2. Germline V lookup: CDR1 MNHNS, CDR2 SASEGT. The CDR3 sequence is 12 residues long.

V is TRBV7-2 and J is TRBJ1-2; 8 bases are a match to TRBD1. V trimming: 6 bases; J trimming: 6 bases; junction bases outside the gene matches: 12. Looked up from germline, CDR1 is SGHTA and CDR2 is FQGNSA. This CDR3 contains 15 residues. In DNA, the CDR3 is TGTGCCAGCAGTCGGGACAGGCGACGGCGAAATGGCTACACCTTC. Its translation: CASSRDRRRRNGYTF.

This chain connects TRBV30 to TRBJ2-3; 7 nucleotides align to TRBD1. The length of the CDR3 is 15 residues. The V gene's germline CDR1 is GTSNPN and CDR2 SVGIG (reference sequence). V was pared by 3 bases and J by 0 bases, with 6 bases of the junction left unmatched. CDR3 nucleotides: TGTGCCTGGAGCAAGACAGGGACAAGCACAGATACGCAGTATTTT. Translation gives CAWSKTGTSTDTQYF.

The V gene is TRBV6-5, the J gene TRBJ2-1; D gene ambiguous. The CDR3 spans 14 residues. The germline V gene has CDR1 MNHEY and CDR2 SVGAGI. Trimming cost V 2 bases and J 0 bases, with 5 bases left between them. CDR3 DNA sequence: TGTGCCAGCAGTTACGGCAGCTCCTACAATGAGCAGTTCTTC. This gives the protein CASSYGSSYNEQFF.

The rearrangement uses TRBV21-1 and TRBJ1-6; the D call in the table, TRBD1, was not verified against the DNA. TRBV21-1 is flagged as a pseudogene. The CDR3 has 23 residues. CDR3 DNA: TGTGCCAGCATCCCTGCCAAAGGGACAGGACTACATGTGGTCAGGGTTTATAATTCACCCCTCCACTTT. As protein: CASIPAKGTGLHVVRVYNSPLHF.

The chain couples TRBV6-1 to TRBJ1-1, with D possibly being TRBD1 (5 bases). The CDR3 is 14 residues long. The V gene's germline CDR1 is MNHNS and CDR2 SASEGT. Trimming pared 0 bases from V and 0 bases from J, leaving 5 bases between. In DNA form, the CDR3 reads TGTGCCAGCAGTGAAGCGACAGTGAACACTGAAGCTTTCTTT. It specifies CASSEATVNTEAFF.

This chain uses TRBV6-6 with TRBJ1-2; 10 positions match TRBD1. CDR1 and CDR2 from the germline V gene are MNHNY and SVGAGI (reference sequence). Trimming took 6 bases from V and 4 from J; bases not matched to a gene: 5. The CDR3 is 14 amino acids. The CDR3 spells CASRMGQGSYGYTF. The CDR3 nucleotides read TGTGCCAGCAGGATGGGACAGGGGAGCTATGGCTACACCTTC.

The V and J genes are TRBV6-4 and TRBJ2-1, with 13 bases matching TRBD2. CDR3 size: 15 residues. The ends lost 6 bases at V and 5 bases at J; junction bases unmatched: 4. CDR1 MRHNA and CDR2 SNTAGT come from the germline V gene. The CDR3 loop is CASSSGTSGNNEQFF. CDR3 DNA: TGTGCCAGCAGCTCCGGGACTAGCGGGAACAATGAGCAGTTCTTC.

DNA for the CDR3: TGTGCCAGCAGCTTGTGGAGCGGTTCTCAAGAGACCCAGTACTTC. Protein sequence: CASSLWSGSQETQYF. This rearrangement joins TRBV5-6 to TRBJ2-5, with D perhaps TRBD2 (5 bases). Germline V gene lookup returns CDR1 SGHDT and CDR2 YYEEEE. V was cut by 1 base and J by 2 bases, with 12 bases left in between. The CDR3 has 15 residues. The whole variable domain, filled in from reference TRBV5-6 and TRBJ2-5, reads DAGVTQSPTHLIKTRGQQVTLRCSPKSGHDTVSWYQQALGQGPQFIFQYYEEEERQRGNFPDRFSGHQFPNYSSELNVNALLLGDSALYLCASSLWSGSQETQYFGPGTRLLVL.

J is TRBJ2-7 and V is TRBV2; TRBD1 aligns across 10 bases. J was trimmed by 6 bases and V by 5 bases; bases with no gene match: 10. The CDR3 runs 15 residues. Germline V CDR1 and CDR2: SNHLY, FYNNEI. The CDR3 loop reads CASSTRDRGFSEQYF. In nucleotides, the CDR3 is TGTGCCAGCAGTACTAGGGACAGGGGCTTTTCCGAGCAGTACTTC.

This clone was observed once. This chain connects TRBV28 to TRBJ1-2, with D maybe TRBD1 (6 bases). Germline values: CDR1 MDHEN, CDR2 SYDVKM. The V end was cut by 3 bases, the J end by 5 bases, with 10 bases between. The CDR3 runs to 13 residues. CDR3 protein: CASSFRGPYGYTF. Here the CDR3 DNA reads TGTGCCAGCAGTTTTCGGGGGCCGTATGGCTACACCTTC.

The V call is TRBV7-6, the J call TRBJ2-3; tentatively, D is TRBD2 (5 bases). The CDR3 spans 13 residues. The germline CDR1 and CDR2 sequences are SGHVS and FNYEAQ. The V gene lost 1 base and the J gene lost 8 bases, with 10 bases spanning the gap. The CDR3 DNA reads TGTGCCAGCAGCTTAGAGGGCCGGGGTACGCAGTATTTT. As protein: CASSLEGRGTQYF.